A single sample gave rise to the 9 T cell receptor beta chains below, sequenced in a study of T cell responses to AZD1222 COVID-19 vaccine. Measured with immunoSEQ multiplex PCR; TCRdb has only the in-frame clones, and not every one. The sample shows 130,000 to 150,000 clones, about nine tenths of them seen only once. This specimen was peripheral blood, taken on day 0 of AZD1222 vaccination. The origin of the receptors is an adult in good health.

The CDR3 is CASSLPVRYRGFLQHF. For the CDR3, the DNA is TGTGCCAGCAGCTTACCTGTAAGGTACAGGGGCTTCTTACAGCATTTT. V is TRBV7-8 and J is TRBJ1-5; TRBD1 matches at 7 bases. Germline values: CDR1 SGHVS, CDR2 FQNEAQ. After removal of 2 bases from V and 13 bases from J, the junction contained 17 bases not matched to a gene. The CDR3 extends over 16 amino acids.

The V and J genes are TRBV27 and TRBJ2-7; unclear D gene. Trimming cost V 5 bases and J 2 bases, with 10 bases left between them. The CDR3 sequence is 13 residues long. Germline lookup yields CDR1 MNHEY and CDR2 SMNVEV (reference sequence). The CDR3: CASSPTDTYEQYF. The CDR3 DNA sequence: TGTGCCAGCAGTCCTACAGATACCTACGAGCAGTACTTC.

The rearrangement uses TRBV6-5 and TRBJ2-3, with TRBD2 matching 8 bases. CDR3 size: 14 residues. Unmatched junction bases numbered 8, after V lost 10 bases and J lost 2 bases. The germline V gene encodes CDR1 MNHEY and CDR2 SVGAGI. The CDR3: CATDLLAATDTQYF. CDR3 in DNA: TGTGCCACTGACCTACTAGCGGCCACAGATACGCAGTATTTT.

In this sample, this clone turned up once. The chain links TRBV27 to TRBJ1-1, with D possibly TRBD1 on 6 matching bases. Germline values: CDR1 MNHEY, CDR2 SMNVEV (reference sequence). Trimming shortened V by 3 bases and J by 8 bases, and 13 bases separated the two germline ends. The CDR3 covers 13 residues. CDR3 bases: TGTGCCAGCAGTTTCCACGGACAGCAGGAAGCTTTCTTT. Residues: CASSFHGQQEAFF.

This clone was seen a handful of times. The rearrangement uses TRBV5-4 and TRBJ1-4; 10 bases are shared with TRBD1. CDR1 and CDR2 from the germline V gene are SGHNT and YYREEE (reference sequence). With 5 bases clipped from V and 1 base from J, the junction kept 8 bases outside the gene matches. This CDR3 has 17 residues. The CDR3 region is CASRTGTGVGTNEKLFF. The CDR3 DNA reads as TGTGCCAGCAGGACCGGGACAGGGGTCGGAACTAATGAAAAACTGTTTTTT.

The chain uses TRBV28 and TRBJ2-1; D unclear. Trimming cost V 5 bases and J 3 bases, with 14 bases left between them. The CDR3 is made up of 15 amino acids. The V gene's germline CDR1 is MDHEN and CDR2 SYDVKM. In nucleotides, the CDR3 is TGTGCCAGCAGTGTGGTACTCCCGGGCTACAATGAGCAGTTCTTC. This gives the protein CASSVVLPGYNEQFF.

Worth noting for this clone: Other DNA sequences within the sample encode an identical CDR3. The CDR3 DNA reads as TGTGCCTGGAGTAGAGGCAGGGGCCAAGAGACCCAGTACTTC. Its protein product is CAWSRGRGQETQYF. This sequence joins TRBV30 and TRBJ2-5; TRBD1 might be the D (6 bases). Trimming stripped 2 bases from V and 1 base from J, with 11 bases between. The CDR3 covers 14 residues. The germline V gene encodes CDR1 GTSNPN and CDR2 SVGIG (reference sequence).

The chain uses TRBV5-1 and TRBJ1-6; D is unclear. Trimming cost V 0 bases and J 13 bases, with 11 bases left between them. Per the germline V gene, CDR1 is SGHRS and CDR2 is YFSETQ. CDR3 length: 13 amino acids. CDR3 DNA: TGCGCCAGCAGCTTGGACAGCGGGGATCCCCTCCACTTT. Amino acid sequence: CASSLDSGDPLHF. Based on the CDR3 plus reference TRBV5-1 and TRBJ1-6, the full variable domain is KAGVTQTPRYLIKTRGQQVTLSCSPISGHRSVSWYQQTPGQGLQFLFEYFSETQRNKGNFPGRFSGRQFSNSRSEMNVSTLELGDSALYLCASSLDSGDPLHFGNGTRLTVT.

The chain recombines TRBV5-4 with TRBJ2-5, with 9 positions matching TRBD1. The germline CDR1 and CDR2 sequences are SGHNT and YYREEE (reference sequence). Losses at the gene ends were 3 bases for V and 5 bases for J; bases not matched to a gene: 8. The CDR3 has 15 amino acids. CDR3 DNA sequence: TGTGCCAGCAGCTCCCCACACACAGGGGGCGAGACCCAGTACTTC. Protein product: CASSSPHTGGETQYF.